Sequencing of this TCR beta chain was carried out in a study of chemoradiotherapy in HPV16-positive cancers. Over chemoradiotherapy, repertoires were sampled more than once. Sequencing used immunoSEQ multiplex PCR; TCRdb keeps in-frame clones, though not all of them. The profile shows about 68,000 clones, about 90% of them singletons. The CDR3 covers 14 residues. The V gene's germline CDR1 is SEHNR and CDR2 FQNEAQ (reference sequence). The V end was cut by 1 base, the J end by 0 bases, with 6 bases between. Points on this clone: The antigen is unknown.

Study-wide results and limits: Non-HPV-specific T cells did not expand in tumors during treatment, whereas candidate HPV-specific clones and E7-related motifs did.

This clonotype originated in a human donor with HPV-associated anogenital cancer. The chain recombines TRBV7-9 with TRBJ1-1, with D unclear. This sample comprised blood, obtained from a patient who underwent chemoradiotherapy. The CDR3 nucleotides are TGTGCCAGCAGCTTAGGTTCCCTGAACACTGAAGCTTTCTTT. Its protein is CASSLGSLNTEAFF.